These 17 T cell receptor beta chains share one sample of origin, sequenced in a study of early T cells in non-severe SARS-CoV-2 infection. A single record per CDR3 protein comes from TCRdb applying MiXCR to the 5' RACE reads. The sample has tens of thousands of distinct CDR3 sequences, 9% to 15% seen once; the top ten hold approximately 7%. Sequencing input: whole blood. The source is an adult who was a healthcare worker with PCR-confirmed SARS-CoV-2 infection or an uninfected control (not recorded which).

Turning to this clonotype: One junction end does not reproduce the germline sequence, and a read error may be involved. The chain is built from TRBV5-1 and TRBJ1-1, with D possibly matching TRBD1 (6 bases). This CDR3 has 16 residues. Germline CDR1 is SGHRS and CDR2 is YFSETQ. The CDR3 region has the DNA TGCGCGAGCAGACATAATTCGCAGGGGATGAACACTGAAGCTTTCTTT. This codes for CASRHNSQGMNTEAFF. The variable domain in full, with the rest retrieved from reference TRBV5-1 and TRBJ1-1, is KAGVTQTPRYLIKTRGQQVTLSCSPISGHRSVSWYQQTPGQGLQFLFEYFSETQRNKGNFPGRFSGRQFSNSRSEMNVSTLELGDSALYLCASRHNSQGMNTEAFFGQGTRLTVV.

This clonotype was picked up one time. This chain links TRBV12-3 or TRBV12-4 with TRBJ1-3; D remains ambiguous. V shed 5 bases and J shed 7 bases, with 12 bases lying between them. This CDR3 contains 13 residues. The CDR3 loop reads CASSGNMGNTIYF. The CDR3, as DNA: TGTGCCAGCAGTGGTAACATGGGTAACACCATATATTTT.

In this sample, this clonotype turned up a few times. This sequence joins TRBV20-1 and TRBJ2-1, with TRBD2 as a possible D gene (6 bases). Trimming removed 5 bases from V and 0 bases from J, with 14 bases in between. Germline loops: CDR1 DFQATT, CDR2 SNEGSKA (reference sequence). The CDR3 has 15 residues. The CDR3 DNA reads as TGCAGTGCTTATACTGCGGGGAGCTCCTACAATGAGCAGTTCTTC. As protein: CSAYTAGSSYNEQFF.

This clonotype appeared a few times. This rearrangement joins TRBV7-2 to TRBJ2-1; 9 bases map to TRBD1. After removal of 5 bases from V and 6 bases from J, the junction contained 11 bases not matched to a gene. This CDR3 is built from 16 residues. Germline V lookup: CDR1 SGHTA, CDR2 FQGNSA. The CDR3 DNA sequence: TGTGCCAGCAGCGGCGGGACAGGGTTCGGGGGCAATGAGCAGTTCTTC. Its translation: CASSGGTGFGGNEQFF. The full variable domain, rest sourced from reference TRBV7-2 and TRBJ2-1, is GAGVSQSPSNKVTEKGKDVELRCDPISGHTALYWYRQSLGQGLEFLIYFQGNSAPDKSGLPSDRFSAERTGGSVSTLTIQRTQQEDSAVYLCASSGGTGFGGNEQFFGPGTRLTVL.

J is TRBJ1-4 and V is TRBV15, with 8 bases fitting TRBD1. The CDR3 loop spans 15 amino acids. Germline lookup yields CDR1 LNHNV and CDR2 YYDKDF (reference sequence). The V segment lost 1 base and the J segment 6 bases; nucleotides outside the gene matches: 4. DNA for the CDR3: TGTGCCACCAGCAGAGTCAGGGGGCATTATGAAAAACTGTTTTTT. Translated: CATSRVRGHYEKLFF.

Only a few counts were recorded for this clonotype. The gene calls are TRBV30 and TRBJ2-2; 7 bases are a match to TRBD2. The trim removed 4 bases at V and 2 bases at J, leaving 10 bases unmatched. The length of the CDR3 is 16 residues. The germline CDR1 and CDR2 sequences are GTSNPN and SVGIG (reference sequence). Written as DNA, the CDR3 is TGTGCCTGGAAAAGGGGCGAAGCGGGAAACACCGGGGAGCTGTTTTTT. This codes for CAWKRGEAGNTGELFF.

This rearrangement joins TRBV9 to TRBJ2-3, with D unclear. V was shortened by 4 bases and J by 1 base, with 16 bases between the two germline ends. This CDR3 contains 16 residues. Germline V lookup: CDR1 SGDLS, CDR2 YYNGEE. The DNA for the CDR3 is TGTGCCAGCAGCCCTCCCCTCATTGGGGGCACAGATACGCAGTATTTT. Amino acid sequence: CASSPPLIGGTDTQYF.

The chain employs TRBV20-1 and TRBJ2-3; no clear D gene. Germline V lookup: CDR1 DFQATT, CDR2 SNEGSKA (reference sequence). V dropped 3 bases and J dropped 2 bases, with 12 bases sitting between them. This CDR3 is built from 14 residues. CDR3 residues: CSASPPSYTDTQYF. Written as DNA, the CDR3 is TGCAGTGCTAGTCCCCCGAGTTACACAGATACGCAGTATTTT.

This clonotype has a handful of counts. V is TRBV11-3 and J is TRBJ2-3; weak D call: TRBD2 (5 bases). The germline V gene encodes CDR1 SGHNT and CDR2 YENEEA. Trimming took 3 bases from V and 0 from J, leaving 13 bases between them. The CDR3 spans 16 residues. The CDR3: CASSFGGSSSTDTQYF. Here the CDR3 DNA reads TGTGCCAGCAGCTTCGGAGGCTCTTCTAGCACAGATACGCAGTATTTT.

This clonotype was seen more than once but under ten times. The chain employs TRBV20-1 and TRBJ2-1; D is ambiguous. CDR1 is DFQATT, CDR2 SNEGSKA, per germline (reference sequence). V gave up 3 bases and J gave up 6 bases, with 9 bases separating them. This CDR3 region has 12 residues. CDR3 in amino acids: CSASRAVNEQFF. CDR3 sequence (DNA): TGCAGTGCTAGTCGGGCGGTCAATGAGCAGTTCTTC.

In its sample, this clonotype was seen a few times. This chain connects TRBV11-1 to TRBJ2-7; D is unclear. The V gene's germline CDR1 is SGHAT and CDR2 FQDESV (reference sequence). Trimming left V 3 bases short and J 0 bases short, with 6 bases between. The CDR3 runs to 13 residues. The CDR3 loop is CASSFVVSYEQYF. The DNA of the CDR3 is TGTGCCAGCAGCTTCGTGGTCTCCTACGAGCAGTACTTC.

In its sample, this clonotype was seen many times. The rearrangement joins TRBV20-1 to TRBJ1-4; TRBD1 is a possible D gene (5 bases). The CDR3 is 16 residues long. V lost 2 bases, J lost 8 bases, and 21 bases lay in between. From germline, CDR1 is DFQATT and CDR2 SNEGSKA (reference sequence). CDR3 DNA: TGCAGTGCTAGAAATAGCGCGGGGGGGAAGGTCGAAAAACTGTTTTTT. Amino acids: CSARNSAGGKVEKLFF.

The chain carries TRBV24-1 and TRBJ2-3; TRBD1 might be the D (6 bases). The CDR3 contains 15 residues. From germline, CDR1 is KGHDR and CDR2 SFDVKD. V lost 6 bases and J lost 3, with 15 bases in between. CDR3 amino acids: CATSNYRVGTDTQYF. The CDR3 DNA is TGTGCCACCAGTAATTACAGGGTCGGTACAGATACGCAGTATTTT.

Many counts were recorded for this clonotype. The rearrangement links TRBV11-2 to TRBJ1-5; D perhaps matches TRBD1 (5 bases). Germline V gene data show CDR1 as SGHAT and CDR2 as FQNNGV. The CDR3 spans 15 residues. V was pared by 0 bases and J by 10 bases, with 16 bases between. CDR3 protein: CASSLDPGRDQPQHF. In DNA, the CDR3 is TGTGCCAGCAGCTTAGATCCTGGCAGGGACCAACCCCAGCATTTT.

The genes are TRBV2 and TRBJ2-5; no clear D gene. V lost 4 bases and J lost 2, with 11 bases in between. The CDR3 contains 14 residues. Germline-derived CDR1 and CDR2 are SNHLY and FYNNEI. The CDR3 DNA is TGTGCCAGCAGTGCGGGCGCATCGCAAGAGACCCAGTACTTC. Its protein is CASSAGASQETQYF. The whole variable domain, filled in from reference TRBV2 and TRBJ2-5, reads EPEVTQTPSHQVTQMGQEVILRCVPISNHLYFYWYRQILGQKVEFLVSFYNNEISEKSEIFDDQFSVERPDGSNFTLKIRSTKLEDSAMYFCASSAGASQETQYFGPGTRLLVL.

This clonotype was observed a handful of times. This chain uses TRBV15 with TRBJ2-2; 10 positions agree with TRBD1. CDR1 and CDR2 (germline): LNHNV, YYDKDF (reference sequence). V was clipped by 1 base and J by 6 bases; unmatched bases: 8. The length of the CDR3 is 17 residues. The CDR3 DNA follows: TGTGCCACCAGCAGAGCACTGGGGACAGGGGAATCCGGGGAGCTGTTTTTT. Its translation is CATSRALGTGESGELFF.

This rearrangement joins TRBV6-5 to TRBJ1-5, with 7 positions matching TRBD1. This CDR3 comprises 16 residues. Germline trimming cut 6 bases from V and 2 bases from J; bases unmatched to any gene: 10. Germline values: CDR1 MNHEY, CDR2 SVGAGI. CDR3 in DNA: TGTGCCAGCAGCCCCGGACAGGTTCCGGGCAATCAGCCCCAGCATTTT. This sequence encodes CASSPGQVPGNQPQHF.